This TCR beta chain was retrieved from a study of blood T cell repertoires in COVID-19. Produced via immunoSEQ multiplex PCR; TCRdb's table is partial and in-frame only. Altogether 150,000 to 200,000 clones are present, roughly 85% being singletons, with the ten largest covering about 22%. Looked up from germline, CDR1 is SGDLS and CDR2 is YYNGEE. This CDR3 region has 14 residues. V was pared by 6 bases and J by 5 bases, with 8 bases of the junction left unmatched. This clonotype was obtained from a man aged 60 to 75 with active or convalescent COVID-19. The material sequenced was peripheral blood. V usage is TRBV9 and J usage is TRBJ2-3; 8 bases are shared with TRBD1. The CDR3 DNA reads TGTGCCAGCACCTACCCTGGACAGGGAGATACGCAGTATTTT. Amino acid sequence: CASTYPGQGDTQYF.